This T cell receptor (beta chain) was observed in a study of a mutant IDH1 vaccine in newly diagnosed glioma. This CDR3 contains 15 residues. Germline loops: CDR1 KGHSH, CDR2 LQKENI. Germline trimming cut 5 bases from V and 5 bases from J; bases unmatched to any gene: 10. Data came from immunoSEQ multiplex PCR; TCRdb stores just in-frame clones and leaves some out. The repertoire holds around 56,000 clones, with about nine tenths as singletons. Documented time point: baseline, week 1 (first vaccination visit). Treatment in this sample: pre-vaccination baseline after standard-of-care therapy. The receptor comes from a man in his fifties or sixties with glioma. Sequenced material: PBMCs, taken from a glioma patient treated with radiotherapy, temozolomide or both. The chain couples TRBV18 to TRBJ1-1, with TRBD1 matching 8 bases. CDR3 bases: TGTGCCAGCTCAGACAGAGGCAGGGGGCTGACTGAAGCTTTCTTT. Amino acid sequence: CASSDRGRGLTEAFF. Supplemented by reference TRBV18 and TRBJ1-1, the full variable domain reads NAGVMQNPRHLVRRRGQEARLRCSPMKGHSHVYWYRQLPEEGLKFMVYLQKENIIDESGMPKERFSAEFPKEGPSILRIQQVVRGDSAAYFCASSDRGRGLTEAFFGQGTRLTVV.